One and the same sample provided the 14 T cell receptor beta chains below, sequenced in a study of cytomegalovirus exposure and HLA in healthy donors (dated by TCRdb to between 2016 and 2019). The library was obtained by the immunoSEQ multiplex PCR assay. For the multiplex PCR, a mixture combining 60 forward primers for TCR Vbeta segments and 13 reverse primers for TCR Jbeta segments was used. Here the immuneACCESS table is served through TCRdb, limited to in-frame sequences with V and J called. Missing clones are a known gap in these copies; in checked studies unresolved V genes cover under half, and the rest lacks a known reason. The sample table holds 150,000 to 250,000 clones, of which around 86% were seen once. Clones ranked in the top ten supply 6.5% of the sample. The material sequenced was PBMCs. The receptors derive from a woman aged 45-65 years in good health and CMV-seropositive.

The V call is TRBV5-1, the J call TRBJ2-2; no reliable D call. The CDR3 contains 13 residues. V was trimmed by 0 bases and J by 6 bases, leaving 6 bases between them. The germline V gene encodes CDR1 SGHRS and CDR2 YFSETQ. The CDR3: CASSLGSAGELFF. CDR3 DNA sequence: TGCGCCAGCAGCTTGGGGAGCGCCGGGGAGCTGTTTTTT.

The V call is TRBV28, the J call TRBJ2-1; 9 bases align to TRBD2. V dropped 2 bases and J dropped 7; count of bases not matched to a gene: 3. Germline V gives CDR1 MDHEN, CDR2 SYDVKM. This CDR3 spans 14 amino acids. CDR3 region: CASSLIAGENEQFF. Written as DNA, the CDR3 is TGTGCCAGCAGTTTAATAGCGGGGGAAAATGAGCAGTTCTTC.

The chain is built from TRBV11-2 and TRBJ2-3; D is unclear. Per germline, CDR1 SGHAT and CDR2 FQNNGV. Trimming pared 3 bases from V and 2 bases from J, leaving 3 bases between. The CDR3 has 12 residues. The chain's CDR3 is CASSFSTDTQYF. CDR3 DNA: TGTGCCAGCAGCTTCTCCACAGATACGCAGTATTTT.

The chain has TRBV5-1 and TRBJ2-7, with 7 positions matching TRBD2. The germline gives CDR1 SGHRS, CDR2 YFSETQ. The CDR3 is made up of 15 amino acids. The V segment lost 4 bases and the J segment 1 base; nucleotides outside the gene matches: 8. CDR3 amino acids: CASSPRGGESYEQYF. The CDR3, as DNA: TGCGCCAGCAGCCCCCGGGGAGGGGAGTCCTACGAGCAGTACTTC.

This chain joins TRBV27 and TRBJ1-5; unclear D gene. The V gene lost 0 bases and the J gene lost 2 bases, with 8 bases spanning the gap. Germline lookup yields CDR1 MNHEY and CDR2 SMNVEV (reference sequence). The length of the CDR3 is 15 residues. Here the CDR3 DNA reads TGTGCCAGCAGTTTATCGGTCACAGGCAATCAGCCCCAGCATTTT. It specifies CASSLSVTGNQPQHF.

J is TRBJ2-7 and V is TRBV14; tentatively, D is TRBD2 (5 bases). Between the trimmed V and J ends, which lost 8 bases and 1 base, there was a span of 12 bases. This CDR3 is built from 13 residues. In germline, CDR1 is SGHDN, CDR2 FVKESK. This CDR3 reads CASGRAASYEQYF. In DNA form, the CDR3 reads TGTGCCAGCGGGCGGGCCGCATCCTACGAGCAGTACTTC. Full variable domain (outside the CDR3, taken from reference TRBV14 and TRBJ2-7): EAGVTQFPSHSVIEKGQTVTLRCDPISGHDNLYWYRRVMGKEIKFLLHFVKESKQDESGMPNNRFLAERTGGTYSTLKVQPAELEDSGVYFCASGRAASYEQYFGPGTRLTVT.

This clone was counted only a few times. The CDR3 region is CASRTPGQVSGELFF. The CDR3 DNA reads as TGTGCCAGCAGAACCCCGGGACAGGTTTCCGGGGAGCTGTTTTTT. The V gene is TRBV6-1, the J gene TRBJ2-2, with TRBD1 matching 8 bases. Trimming at V came to 6 bases and at J to 6 bases, leaving 9 bases not matched to a gene. Germline CDR1 and CDR2: MNHNS and SASEGT. CDR3 length equals 15 residues.

This sequence joins TRBV6-1 and TRBJ2-5; 12 bases align to TRBD1. This CDR3 has 15 residues. CDR1 and CDR2 (germline): MNHNS, SASEGT. With V trimmed by 3 bases and J by 4 bases, 3 bases remained unmatched. The CDR3 DNA follows: TGTGCCAGCAGTGAGGGACAGGGGGCGGGAGAGACCCAGTACTTC. It codes for CASSEGQGAGETQYF.

J is TRBJ2-7 and V is TRBV7-2, with 9 bases identical to TRBD2. The CDR3 extends over 14 amino acids. Germline CDR1 is SGHTA and CDR2 is FQGNSA. V dropped 3 bases and J dropped 4; count of bases not matched to a gene: 4. This chain's CDR3 is CASSFSGSVYEQYF. Written as DNA, the CDR3 is TGTGCCAGCAGCTTTAGCGGGAGTGTATACGAGCAGTACTTC.

This clone was observed a single time. This chain uses TRBV29-1 with TRBJ1-1; a weak D match, TRBD1 (6 bases). CDR3 length: 13 residues. Germline lookup yields CDR1 SQVTM and CDR2 ANQGSEA. Trimming shortened V by 6 bases and J by 1 base, and 12 bases separated the two germline ends. The chain's CDR3 is CSVRGLGNTEAFF. CDR3 nucleotide sequence: TGCAGCGTGAGGGGGTTGGGGAACACTGAAGCTTTCTTT.

The CDR3 here is CAISESLQGGQPQHF. CDR3 DNA: TGTGCCATCAGTGAGTCACTCCAGGGGGGTCAGCCCCAGCATTTT. The chain couples TRBV10-3 to TRBJ1-5; TRBD1 agrees at 7 bases. Unmatched junction bases numbered 5, after V lost 0 bases and J lost 6 bases. This CDR3 is built from 15 residues. In germline, CDR1 is ENHRY, CDR2 SYGVKD.

The chain combines TRBV7-2 with TRBJ2-1, with TRBD2 identical over 10 bases. The V gene end was trimmed by 2 bases and the J gene end by 3 bases; junction bases not matched to a gene: 13. Germline lookup yields CDR1 SGHTA and CDR2 FQGNSA. The CDR3 runs 19 residues. The CDR3 DNA sequence: TGTGCCAGCAGCTTACAGGACAGGCTAGCGGGAGTTGACTACAATGAGCAGTTCTTC. This translates into CASSLQDRLAGVDYNEQFF.

The gene calls are TRBV5-5 and TRBJ1-4, with D possibly being TRBD1 (6 bases). V lost 0 bases and J lost 4, with 13 bases in between. The CDR3 runs to 16 residues. Germline CDR1 and CDR2: SGHKS and YYEKEE (reference sequence). The CDR3 reads CASSLAGEGVNEKLFF. The CDR3 DNA reads as TGTGCCAGCAGCTTGGCAGGGGAAGGGGTTAATGAAAAACTGTTTTTT.

V is TRBV19 and J is TRBJ1-2; no clear D gene. Germline values: CDR1 LNHDA, CDR2 SQIVND (reference sequence). This CDR3 region has 14 residues. V was cut by 5 bases and J by 8 bases, with 18 bases left in between. In nucleotides, the CDR3 is TGTGCCAGTAGTGAAGGGAGGGTGTCGGCAGGCTACACCTTC. Translated: CASSEGRVSAGYTF.